This is a list of T cell receptor beta chains from one sample in a study of regulatory T cells in long-lasting Graves disease. TCRdb independently ran MiXCR on the multiplex PCR reads; one entry per CDR3 protein. This table holds roughly 400,000 distinct CDR3 sequences, roughly a fifth found once. Sequences were derived from peripheral blood mononuclear cells (PBMCs), sampled when the disease was refractory, from a patient treated with antithyroid drugs. Every receptor here comes from a female donor with Graves disease. CDR3s include the opening cysteine and the closing phenylalanine or tryptophan. The order of the fields is clone size, D gene, J gene, V gene, CDR3 DNA, CDR3 protein. The D gene is left open where the match is weak. Clone size is given for some rows only: seen once, a few or many times, or a class if the clone is expanded.

many | TRBD1 | TRBJ2-7 | TRBV29-1 | TGCAGCGGGAGGACAGGGGGCTACGAGCAGTACTTC | CSGRTGGYEQYF
many | TRBD2 | TRBJ2-5 | TRBV20-1 | TGCAGTGCTAGAGATTTCCTGTTTAGCGGGAGAGGAGAGACCCAGTACTTC | CSARDFLFSGRGETQYF
few | TRBD1 | TRBJ2-7 | TRBV4-1 | TGCGCCAGCAGCCAGGAAAGGACAGGGCCTCCGGGGGAGCAGTACTTC | CASSQERTGPPGEQYF
few | NA | TRBJ2-7 | TRBV29-1 | TGCAGCGTTGAAGTACAGGCCTACGAGCAGTACTTC | CSVEVQAYEQYF
many | NA | TRBJ2-7 | TRBV12-3/TRBV12-4 | TGTGCCAGCACCTCAGATCGATCCTACGAGCAGTACTTC | CASTSDRSYEQYF
NA | NA | TRBJ1-3 | TRBV3-1 | TGTGCCAGCAGCCAAATAGGACGCTCTGGAAACACCATATATTTT | CASSQIGRSGNTIYF
once | TRBD2 | TRBJ2-2 | TRBV28 | TGTGCCAGCAGTTTGGGACTAGCGGGAGGGCCAACCGGGGAGCTGTTTTTT | CASSLGLAGGPTGELFF
NA | NA | TRBJ2-3 | TRBV9 | TGTGCCAGCAGCGTTAGCGGAGACAGCACAGATACGCAGTATTTT | CASSVSGDSTDTQYF
many | TRBD1 | TRBJ1-5 | TRBV20-1 | TGCAGTGGGACCGGACAGGGCGATCAGCCCCAGCATTTT | CSGTGQGDQPQHF
NA | TRBD1 | TRBJ2-7 | TRBV9 | TGTGCCAGCAGCGAGACAGGGGCCGCCTACGAGCAGTACTTC | CASSETGAAYEQYF
few | NA | TRBJ1-5 | TRBV12-3/TRBV12-4 | TGTGCCAGCAGTCCCAAGGGGGTGGGGCATCAGCCCCAGCATTTT | CASSPKGVGHQPQHF
few | NA | TRBJ2-7 | TRBV10-1 | TGCGCCAGCAGTTCAAGGACCCCCGGTCGCCACGAGCAGTACTTC | CASSSRTPGRHEQYF
many | TRBD1 | TRBJ1-1 | TRBV2 | TGTGCCAGCAGTCGACAGGGGAACACTGAAGCTTTCTTT | CASSRQGNTEAFF
few | NA | TRBJ2-5 | TRBV5-1 | TGCGCCAGCAGCTCCGGGACGCCCCGGCGGGAGACCCAGTACTTC | CASSSGTPRRETQYF
few | TRBD2 | TRBJ2-5 | TRBV20-1 | TGCAGTGCTAGAGTTCCGGGAGGGCGGGGGGAGACCCAGTACTTC | CSARVPGGRGETQYF
many | NA | TRBJ2-7 | TRBV10-3 | TGTGCCATCAGTGAGTCTCACACGGTACGTGACTACGAGCAGTACTTC | CAISESHTVRDYEQYF
many | NA | TRBJ1-3 | TRBV15 | TGTGCCACCAGCAGAGCTGGACAGTCAGCGGGAAACACCATATATTTT | CATSRAGQSAGNTIYF
NA | TRBD2 | TRBJ2-3 | TRBV6-9 | TGTGCCAGCAGTTCGGGACTAGCGGTCACAGATACGCAGTATTTT | CASSSGLAVTDTQYF
NA | NA | TRBJ2-2 | TRBV5-1 | TGCGCCAGCAGCTTGGTTATCGGCCCCGGCACCGGGGAGCTGTTTTTT | CASSLVIGPGTGELFF
NA | NA | TRBJ1-1 | TRBV29-1 | TGCAGCGTAGACGAAAAAGCTTTCTTT | CSVDEKAFF
many | TRBD2 | TRBJ2-7 | TRBV27 | TGTGCCAGCAGTTTTGTAGCGGGAGGAGGAAGCTCCTACGAGCAGTACTTC | CASSFVAGGGSSYEQYF
NA | NA | TRBJ1-4 | TRBV9 | TGTGCCAGCAGCGAGAGCGGATTAAATGAAAAACTGTTTTTT | CASSESGLNEKLFF
NA | NA | TRBJ2-2 | TRBV29-1 | TGCAGCGTTGAGGGACTTCCCGGGGAGCTGTTTTTT | CSVEGLPGELFF
few | NA | TRBJ2-2 | TRBV19 | TGTGCCAGTAGTATAGACGCAGGGCATAACACCGGGGAGCTGTTTTTT | CASSIDAGHNTGELFF
few | NA | TRBJ2-5 | TRBV7-9 | TGTGCCAGCAGCCGGACTCCTGAAGAGACCCAGTACTTC | CASSRTPEETQYF
many | NA | TRBJ1-2 | TRBV18 | TGTGCCAGCTCACCAACCGAAGACTATGGCTACACCTTC | CASSPTEDYGYTF
many | TRBD1 | TRBJ1-1 | TRBV2 | TGTGCCAGTAGGAGGACAGGGGTGGCTGAAGCTTTCTTT | CASRRTGVAEAFF
many | TRBD2 | TRBJ2-7 | TRBV12-3/TRBV12-4 | TGTGCCAGCAGCCGGGGGGGGGCGAGGGAGCAGTACTTC | CASSRGGAREQYF
NA | NA | TRBJ1-1 | TRBV6-2/TRBV6-3 | TGTGCCAGCAGTTCCGTTTATTCACTGGTCGGGGCCACTGAAGCTTTCTTT | CASSSVYSLVGATEAFF
many | NA | TRBJ2-7 | TRBV7-2 | TGTGCCAGCAGCTTGTGGCAGGCCTACGAGCAGTACTTC | CASSLWQAYEQYF
many | NA | TRBJ2-5 | TRBV2 | TGTGCCAGCAGTGATCTGTGGGGATCAGAGACCCAGTACTTC | CASSDLWGSETQYF
NA | NA | TRBJ2-7 | TRBV7-3 | TGTGCCAGCAGCTTTCAGGGAGTCGGGCCTTACGAGCAGTACTTC | CASSFQGVGPYEQYF
NA | TRBD2 | TRBJ2-7 | TRBV5-4 | TGTGCCAGCAGCTTGGGGTCTGGCGGGAGGTACTACGAGCAGTACTTC | CASSLGSGGRYYEQYF
many | TRBD2 | TRBJ2-7 | TRBV27 | TGTGCCAGCAGTCCGCTTACTAGCGCCGGGGAGTACTTC | CASSPLTSAGEYF
many | NA | TRBJ2-7 | TRBV30 | TGTGCCTGGAGCAAGGACAGCTACGAGCAGTACTTC | CAWSKDSYEQYF
NA | TRBD2 | TRBJ2-7 | TRBV20-1 | TGCAGTGTTTCCGGACTAGCGGACTCGAGCTCCTACGAGCAGTACTTC | CSVSGLADSSSYEQYF
NA | NA | TRBJ1-1 | TRBV30 | TGTGCCTGGAGTGTACTTGTACGGAGTGAAGCTTTCTTT | CAWSVLVRSEAFF
NA | NA | TRBJ2-7 | TRBV20-1 | TGCAGTGCCAAAGGTGAAGCGACTAACTCCTACGAGCAGTACTTC | CSAKGEATNSYEQYF
few | TRBD2 | TRBJ2-3 | TRBV24-1 | TGTGCCACCAGTTTAGCGGGAGTGGCGACAGATACGCAGTATTTT | CATSLAGVATDTQYF
many | NA | TRBJ1-2 | TRBV12-3/TRBV12-4 | TGTGCCAGCAGTTTACGGGGGAGCGGGGGCTACACCTTC | CASSLRGSGGYTF
few | NA | TRBJ2-3 | TRBV10-3 | TGTGCCATCAGGGACACGGGAGCCACAGATACGCAGTATTTT | CAIRDTGATDTQYF
many | NA | TRBJ1-2 | TRBV19 | TGTGCCAGTAGTCTCTCGCCGGGACTGAACCTCTATGGCTACACCTTC | CASSLSPGLNLYGYTF
few | TRBD1 | TRBJ1-2 | TRBV29-1 | TGCAGCGTTGACCGGGGACAGGAGGGAGGCTACACCTTC | CSVDRGQEGGYTF
NA | NA | TRBJ2-2 | TRBV19 | TGTGCCAGTAGTATTCCCTACTCGGACTACCCCGCGAACACCGGGGAGCTGTTTTTT | CASSIPYSDYPANTGELFF
few | NA | TRBJ2-7 | TRBV5-4 | TGTGCCAGCAGCTTTGAACTGGGGCCCACCTACGAGCAGTACTTC | CASSFELGPTYEQYF
NA | TRBD1 | TRBJ1-3 | TRBV18 | TGTGCCAGCTCATCGGGACAGACTACCTCTGGAAACACCATATATTTT | CASSSGQTTSGNTIYF
few | NA | TRBJ2-2 | TRBV28 | TGTGCCAGCAGTTTATTGCGGCCTCCCGGGGAGCTGTTTTTT | CASSLLRPPGELFF
many | NA | TRBJ1-1 | TRBV20-1 | TGCAGTGCTAGAGACGGAATGAACACTGAAGCTTTCTTT | CSARDGMNTEAFF
many | NA | TRBJ2-7 | TRBV28 | TGTGCCAGCGCCAGCTCCTACGAGCAGTACTTC | CASASSYEQYF
many | NA | TRBJ2-7 | TRBV6-9 | TGCGCCAGCAGTGGATCTAGGGGGGCCTACGAGCAGTACTTC | CASSGSRGAYEQYF
NA | TRBD2 | TRBJ2-2 | TRBV10-2 | TGCGCCAGCAGTGAGTGGTTAGCGGGAGGGCCTTGGGGCACCGGGGAGCTGTTTTTT | CASSEWLAGGPWGTGELFF
NA | NA | TRBJ2-7 | TRBV7-9 | TGTGCCAGCAGCTTAGAATCCGGGACAAACTACGAGCAGTACTTC | CASSLESGTNYEQYF